Following are 9 T cell receptor beta chains from one sample sequenced in a study of T cells after posttransplantation cyclophosphamide. Data came from immunoSEQ multiplex PCR; TCRdb stores just in-frame clones and leaves some out. The data show some 27,000 clones, roughly 90% seen once. Specimen: PBMCs. The receptors derive from a middle-aged man.

This clone occurred a few times. At one of its ends the junction is not consistent with the germline gene, which may arise from a read error. The J gene is TRBJ1-1, the V gene TRBV6-5; D gene unclear. The germline V gene has CDR1 MNHEY and CDR2 SVGAGI. The CDR3 length is 12 residues. The CDR3 spells CASSYSRESHVF. CDR3 bases: TGTGCCAGCAGTTACTCCCGGGAATCGCATGTTTTT.

V gene TRBV25-1 combines with J gene TRBJ2-1, with D perhaps TRBD2 (6 bases). This CDR3 spans 12 amino acids. CDR1 is MGHDK and CDR2 is SYGVNS in the germline V gene. Trimming left V 10 bases short and J 7 bases short, with 14 bases between. The CDR3, as DNA: TGTGCCACCCAGGGACTTCGAAATGAGCAGTTCTTC. This codes for CATQGLRNEQFF. Combining the CDR3 with reference TRBV25-1 and TRBJ2-1 gives the whole variable domain EADIYQTPRYLVIGTGKKITLECSQTMGHDKMYWYQQDPGMELHLIHYSYGVNSTEKGDLSSESTVSRIRTEHFPLTLESARPSHTSQYLCATQGLRNEQFFGPGTRLTVL.

The chain links TRBV19 to TRBJ2-7; D possibly corresponds to TRBD2 (5 bases). V dropped 7 bases and J dropped 0 bases, with 13 bases sitting between them. The CDR3 consists of 14 residues. CDR1 LNHDA and CDR2 SQIVND come from the germline V gene (reference sequence). The CDR3 DNA follows: TGTGCCAGTACTTTAAGCGGTACCTCCTACGAGCAGTACTTC. Translating gives CASTLSGTSYEQYF. Filled out from reference TRBV19 and TRBJ2-7, the complete variable domain reads DGGITQSPKYLFRKEGQNVTLSCEQNLNHDAMYWYRQDPGQGLRLIYYSQIVNDFQKGDIAEGYSVSREKKESFPLTVTSAQKNPTAFYLCASTLSGTSYEQYFGPGTRLTVT.

The chain uses TRBV6-6 and TRBJ2-5, with 9 bases lining up with TRBD1. Germline V gene lookup returns CDR1 MNHNY and CDR2 SVGAGI (reference sequence). J was trimmed by 4 bases and V by 2 bases; bases with no gene match: 2. This CDR3 is built from 14 residues. In DNA, the CDR3 is TGTGCCAGCAGTTACCCGGGACAGGGAGAGACCCAGTACTTC. Its translation is CASSYPGQGETQYF.

The chain has TRBV4-1 and TRBJ2-5; TRBD2 matches 7 bases. J gave up 3 bases and V 5 bases, and 9 bases lay outside the gene matches. Germline values: CDR1 MGHRA, CDR2 YSYEKL. The CDR3 is 15 amino acids. Here the CDR3 reads CASSFRGDPEETQYF. In DNA, the CDR3 is TGCGCCAGCAGCTTCCGGGGGGATCCTGAAGAGACCCAGTACTTC.

The genes are TRBV5-1 and TRBJ1-6; no definite D call. This CDR3 region has 16 residues. V was cut by 4 bases and J by 8 bases, with 19 bases left in between. Germline lookup yields CDR1 SGHRS and CDR2 YFSETQ. The CDR3 is CASSPNPPGLDSPLHF. The CDR3 nucleotides are TGCGCCAGCAGCCCCAATCCCCCCGGGTTGGATTCACCCCTCCACTTT.

The V gene is TRBV5-8, the J gene TRBJ2-7, with D perhaps matching TRBD1 (5 bases). Germline-derived CDR1 and CDR2 are SGHTS and YDEGEE. The CDR3 runs 13 residues. Deletions cut 1 base from V and 7 bases from J, with 12 bases between. CDR3 in amino acids: CASSLPGRMEQYF. Written as DNA, the CDR3 is TGTGCCAGCAGCTTGCCAGGGCGGATGGAGCAGTACTTC. Combining the CDR3 with reference TRBV5-8 and TRBJ2-7 gives the whole variable domain EAGVTQSPTHLIKTRGQQATLRCSPISGHTSVYWYQQALGLGLQFLLWYDEGEERNRGNFPPRFSGRQFPNYSSELNVNALELEDSALYLCASSLPGRMEQYFGPGTRLTVT.

This rearrangement joins TRBV11-2 to TRBJ2-1, with 9 bases lining up with TRBD1. Per germline, CDR1 SGHAT and CDR2 FQNNGV. V lost 4 bases and J lost 9; bases outside the gene matches: 10. The CDR3 is 15 amino acids. This CDR3 reads CASSWGADRGVEQFF. CDR3 nucleotide sequence: TGTGCCAGCAGCTGGGGGGCGGACAGGGGAGTTGAGCAGTTCTTC.

This chain uses TRBV5-1 with TRBJ2-3; 8 bases fit TRBD1. Germline values: CDR1 SGHRS, CDR2 YFSETQ. Trimming cost V 1 base and J 0 bases; bases outside gene matches: 4. This CDR3 has 16 amino acids. CDR3 bases: TGCGCCAGCAGCTTGCCTCAGGGGGCGAGCACAGATACGCAGTATTTT. Translating gives CASSLPQGASTDTQYF.